The clone carrying this TCR beta chain was found a few times. Its antigen is not known. PCR was performed a second time for about 6 to 11 cycles using a sample-barcoded 5' primer and a J-beta primer mix. TCRdb re-called the 5' RACE reads with MiXCR, one entry per CDR3 protein. The sample has about 630,000 distinct CDR3 sequences; under 25% are singletons. These data originate in a study of blood T cells in healthy people across ages. This CDR3 has 15 residues. The ends were cut back, 6 bases at V and 5 bases at J, with 16 bases in the middle. Germline V gene data show CDR1 as LNHDA and CDR2 as SQIVND (reference sequence). Findings of the study overall: There were more naive CD4+ cells and higher diversity in long-lived donors than in aged donors. Roughly linear declines in TCR beta diversity per million T cells occurred with age. No conclusive comparison of naive versus antigen-experienced cells was possible with unsorted PBMCs.

The rearrangement joins TRBV19 to TRBJ1-4, with D maybe TRBD1 (6 bases). This sequence originates from an older man in good health. Sample: blood. CDR3 protein: CASRADRDKNEKLFF. Here the CDR3 DNA reads TGTGCCAGTAGAGCCGACCGGGACAAAAATGAAAAACTGTTTTTT.